These 14 T cell receptor beta chains share one sample of origin, sequenced in a study of Graves' ophthalmopathy and Graves' hyperthyroidism. Amplification from RNA transcripts yielded the TCR beta CDR3 regions. First-round RT-PCR employed HTBI primers, with a second-round multiplex PCR after it. TCRdb used MiXCR to reprocess the multiplex PCR reads, holding one entry per CDR3 protein. The repertoire holds tens of thousands of distinct CDR3 sequences, with roughly half as singletons. Specimen: peripheral blood. These receptors all stem from an adult man with Graves' ophthalmopathy.

This clonotype was seen at least ten times. This chain connects TRBV3-1 to TRBJ2-5; 8 positions agree with TRBD2. Trimming removed 4 bases from V and 9 bases from J; junction bases left unmatched: 13. Germline values: CDR1 LGHDT, CDR2 YNNKEL (reference sequence). The CDR3 is 15 amino acids. CDR3 loop: CASSPRTSTPAPQYF. The CDR3 region has the DNA TGTGCCAGCAGCCCACGGACTAGCACCCCAGCGCCCCAGTACTTC.

The chain combines TRBV19 with TRBJ2-5; D is possibly TRBD1 (5 bases). Germline V lookup: CDR1 LNHDA, CDR2 SQIVND (reference sequence). The CDR3 is made up of 11 amino acids. V lost 3 bases to trimming and J lost 9 bases, with 8 bases between them. The DNA of the CDR3 is TGTGCCAGTAGTATGAAAGGGGCCCAGTACTTC. Residues: CASSMKGAQYF.

This chain connects TRBV5-1 to TRBJ2-7; weak D call: TRBD1 (6 bases). CDR1 is SGHRS and CDR2 is YFSETQ in the germline V gene. V lost 2 bases and J 3 bases, leaving 12 bases between the germline ends. The CDR3 sequence is 14 residues long. The CDR3 reads CASSLSFRGYEQYV. As DNA, the CDR3 is TGCGCCAGCAGCTTAAGTTTCAGGGGCTACGAGCAGTACGTC.

This chain links TRBV5-1 with TRBJ2-7, with 10 bases matching TRBD2. The CDR3 loop spans 16 amino acids. CDR1 is SGHRS, CDR2 YFSETQ, per germline. The J segment lost 3 bases and the V segment lost 0 bases, leaving 6 bases of the junction unmatched. CDR3 residues: CASSLEGSGGIYEQYV. The DNA of the CDR3 is TGCGCCAGCAGCTTGGAAGGTAGCGGGGGGATCTACGAGCAGTACGTC.

V gene TRBV9 combines with J gene TRBJ1-4, with a possible D match to TRBD1 (6 bases). CDR1 and CDR2 (germline): SGDLS, YYNGEE. The CDR3 covers 13 residues. With 3 bases removed from V and 7 bases from J, the gap between germline ends came to 10 bases. The DNA for the CDR3 is TGTGCCAGCAGCGAGGGGGTCGGTGAAAAACTGTTTTTT. This encodes CASSEGVGEKLFF.

This clonotype was recorded at least ten times. CDR3 nucleotides: TGTGCCAGCAGCTTGGGGCAGGAAGCTTTCTTT. Translating gives CASSLGQEAFF. V gene TRBV7-9 combines with J gene TRBJ1-1; tentative D call: TRBD1 (5 bases). CDR1 and CDR2 (germline): SEHNR, FQNEAQ (reference sequence). This CDR3 spans 11 amino acids. V lost 3 bases and J 8 bases, leaving 7 bases between the germline ends.

Ten or more counts support this clonotype. J is TRBJ2-6 and V is TRBV11-2, with TRBD1 identical over 7 bases. The CDR3 is 16 residues long. Germline trimming cut 4 bases from V and 0 bases from J; bases unmatched to any gene: 3. Germline V gives CDR1 SGHAT, CDR2 FQNNGV. CDR3 coding DNA: TGTGCCAGCAGCTCGAGACAGGGCTCTGGGGCCAACGTCCTGACTTTC. Translating gives CASSSRQGSGANVLTF.

The J gene is TRBJ2-1, the V gene TRBV6-5; TRBD2 matches at 7 bases. There are 10 residues in the CDR3. The V and J ends lost 7 bases and 15 bases, in that order; junction bases with no gene match: 6. In germline, CDR1 is MNHEY, CDR2 SVGAGI. The DNA for the CDR3 is TGTGCCAGCACAGAGGGAGGGCCGTTCTTC. Protein product: CASTEGGPFF.

This clonotype showed up many times. CDR3 sequence (DNA): TGTGCCAGTAGTATTGGGGGGGGGCTTGGCGAGACCCAGTACTTC. Its translation: CASSIGGGLGETQYF. The chain joins TRBV19 to TRBJ2-5; the D gene is possibly TRBD2 (7 bases). Germline V gene sequence: CDR1 LNHDA, CDR2 SQIVND (reference sequence). V was trimmed by 3 bases and J by 5 bases, leaving 16 bases between them. The CDR3 is 15 residues long.

This clonotype was recorded many times. The chain is built from TRBV4-2 and TRBJ1-1; 7 positions agree with TRBD1. The J segment lost 9 bases and the V segment lost 0 bases, leaving 22 bases of the junction unmatched. CDR1 is LGHNA and CDR2 is YNFKEQ in the germline V gene. The CDR3 has 19 amino acids. The CDR3 sequence: CASSQDSPRDSRVMAQAFF. The CDR3 coding sequence is TGTGCCAGCAGCCAAGATTCGCCCCGGGACAGTCGCGTAATGGCTCAAGCTTTCTTT.

This chain joins TRBV24-1 and TRBJ2-7; 8 nucleotides agree with TRBD2. Germline lookup yields CDR1 KGHDR and CDR2 SFDVKD. Losses at the gene ends were 3 bases for V and 0 bases for J; bases not matched to a gene: 12. This CDR3 spans 18 amino acids. CDR3 region: CATSDSGGAPPCSYEQYV. In DNA, the CDR3 is TGTGCCACCAGTGATAGCGGGGGTGCACCTCCGTGCTCCTACGAGCAGTACGTC.

The chain uses TRBV7-6 and TRBJ2-3; 8 nucleotides agree with TRBD2. CDR3 length: 16 residues. The trim removed 2 bases at V and 5 bases at J, leaving 9 bases unmatched. Per germline, CDR1 SGHVS and CDR2 FNYEAQ. The DNA for the CDR3 is TGTGCCAGCAGCTTAATGCCGGGGGGGTTATTAGATACGCAGTATTTT. Amino acid sequence: CASSLMPGGLLDTQYF.

This clonotype was counted a few times. V is TRBV18 and J is TRBJ1-2; possibly TRBD1 for D (5 bases). This CDR3 contains 16 residues. The germline V gene has CDR1 KGHSH and CDR2 LQKENI. V lost 3 bases to trimming and J lost 4 bases, with 18 bases between them. CDR3 protein: CASSPDRGRAGYGYTF. The CDR3 nucleotides read TGTGCCAGCTCACCTGATCGTGGCAGGGCCGGCTATGGCTACACCTTC.

In its sample, this clonotype was seen many times. The chain combines TRBV5-1 with TRBJ2-7, with 8 bases that match TRBD2. In germline, CDR1 is SGHRS, CDR2 YFSETQ. V was pared by 0 bases and J by 2 bases, with 4 bases of the junction left unmatched. The CDR3 totals 15 residues. As DNA, the CDR3 is TGCGCCAGCAGCTTGGCGAGCGGGAGCGCCTACGAGCAGTACTTC. Amino acid sequence: CASSLASGSAYEQYF.